These T cell receptor beta chains were read from a single sample in a study of cytomegalovirus exposure and HLA in healthy donors. The method was immunoSEQ multiplex PCR; TCRdb's version includes in-frame clones alone and lacks a portion of them. The table has 200,000 to 250,000 clones, approximately 80% seen once. The sample comprised PBMCs. The source is a girl aged 2 to 9 in good health and CMV-seronegative. Each CDR3 is given with its conserved first and last residue. The D gene is left open where the match is weak. Size is omitted from some rows. Given values are once, few, many or a class for expanded clones.

D,length,size,J,V,CDR3,DNA
NA,15,NA,TRBJ2-1,TRBV28,CASSFRGGTYNEQFF,TGTGCCAGCAGTTTCAGGGGCGGAACATACAATGAGCAGTTCTTC
TRBD1,15,NA,TRBJ1-4,TRBV7-9,CASSITGGAGGKLFF,TGTGCCAGCAGCATAACAGGGGGCGCAGGGGGAAAACTGTTTTTT
NA,16,NA,TRBJ2-7,TRBV21-1,CASSLMSWTRTIEQYF,TGTGCCAGCAGCTTAATGTCCTGGACCAGGACTATCGAGCAGTACTTC
TRBD2,17,NA,TRBJ2-5,TRBV9,CASSVGTSGTYQETQYF,TGTGCCAGCAGCGTAGGGACTAGCGGGACGTACCAAGAGACCCAGTACTTC
NA,15,NA,TRBJ2-7,TRBV2,CASSGRAAWRHEQYF,TGTGCCAGCAGTGGGCGGGCTGCTTGGCGTCACGAGCAGTACTTC
NA,12,NA,TRBJ2-7,TRBV12-5,CASGLPGYEQYF,TGTGCTAGTGGTTTGCCCGGGTACGAGCAGTACTTC
NA,14,NA,TRBJ2-3,TRBV29-1,CSVGGAWSTDTQYF,TGCAGCGTTGGGGGAGCTTGGAGCACAGATACGCAGTATTTT
NA,16,few,TRBJ1-2,TRBV7-3,CASRPNPLEVNYGYTF,TGTGCCAGCAGGCCCAACCCGCTAGAGGTTAACTATGGCTACACCTTC
NA,12,NA,TRBJ2-5,TRBV5-1,CASSQNMETQYF,TGCGCCAGCAGCCAGAACATGGAGACCCAGTACTTC
NA,15,NA,TRBJ2-2,TRBV5-6,CASSSTGIDTGELFF,TGTGCCAGCAGCTCGACAGGAATTGACACCGGGGAGCTGTTTTTT
TRBD1,14,NA,TRBJ1-2,TRBV6-1,CASTSTGVYYGYTF,TGTGCCAGCACTTCGACAGGGGTTTACTATGGCTACACCTTC
TRBD2,16,NA,TRBJ2-3,TRBV6-1,CASSESSGGAADTQYF,TGTGCCAGCAGTGAAAGTAGCGGGGGGGCCGCAGATACGCAGTATTTT
TRBD1,14,NA,TRBJ2-7,TRBV4-2,CASSQGTGVNEQYF,TGTGCCAGCAGCCAAGGGACAGGGGTAAACGAGCAGTACTTC
TRBD2,13,NA,TRBJ2-7,TRBV7-9,CASGRLAGVEQYF,TGTGCCAGCGGGAGACTAGCGGGGGTAGAGCAGTACTTC
NA,15,NA,TRBJ2-7,TRBV9,CASSVGGLATYEQYF,TGTGCCAGCAGCGTGGGGGGTTTAGCTACCTACGAGCAGTACTTC
NA,13,few,TRBJ1-5,TRBV27,CATGEGLFQPQHF,TGTGCCACCGGGGAAGGGTTGTTTCAGCCCCAGCATTTT
NA,12,NA,TRBJ1-3,TRBV6-1,CASSLDGNTIYF,TGTGCCAGCAGTCTAGATGGAAACACCATATATTTT
NA,15,few,TRBJ2-2,TRBV27,CASSPHVGGGGELFF,TGTGCCAGCAGTCCTCACGTGGGAGGGGGCGGGGAGCTGTTTTTT
TRBD1,16,NA,TRBJ1-2,TRBV2,CASSNYRGRINYGYTF,TGTGCCAGCAGTAACTACAGGGGGCGGATTAACTATGGCTACACCTTC
NA,14,NA,TRBJ2-3,TRBV10-3,CAISDGGHGDTQYF,TGTGCCATCAGTGACGGGGGGCATGGAGATACGCAGTATTTT
TRBD2,16,NA,TRBJ2-3,TRBV4-1,CASSPWTSGVTDTQYF,TGCGCCAGCAGCCCTTGGACTAGCGGGGTCACAGATACGCAGTATTTT
NA,13,NA,TRBJ2-7,TRBV5-6,CASSLKAGYEQYF,TGTGCCAGCAGCTTGAAGGCAGGCTACGAGCAGTACTTC
NA,13,NA,TRBJ1-1,TRBV11-2,CASSWGGNTEAFF,TGTGCCAGCAGCTGGGGAGGGAACACTGAAGCTTTCTTT
NA,16,NA,TRBJ1-3,TRBV5-1,CASSLEGGTVGNTIYF,TGCGCCAGCAGCTTGGAGGGTGGGACTGTTGGAAACACCATATATTTT
NA,15,few,TRBJ1-2,TRBV6-5,CASSTTTRRNYGYTF,TGTGCCAGCAGTACCACGACGCGCAGGAACTATGGCTACACCTTC
NA,15,NA,TRBJ1-1,TRBV2,CASTDRIVMNTEAFF,TGTGCCAGCACAGACAGGATTGTTATGAACACTGAAGCTTTCTTT
NA,14,NA,TRBJ2-3,TRBV27,CASSLQGPTDTQYF,TGTGCCAGCAGTTTACAGGGTCCCACAGATACGCAGTATTTT
NA,12,NA,TRBJ1-3,TRBV18,CASSPTADTIYF,TGTGCCAGCTCACCGACAGCAGACACCATATATTTT
NA,12,NA,TRBJ2-5,TRBV7-9,CASSHIQETQYF,TGTGCCAGCAGCCACATTCAAGAGACCCAGTACTTC
NA,11,few,TRBJ2-7,TRBV6-1,CASSGSYEQYF,TGTGCCAGCAGCGGCTCCTACGAGCAGTACTTC
TRBD2,14,NA,TRBJ2-5,TRBV29-1,CSHTMTSGKGTQYF,TGCAGCCACACAATGACTAGCGGGAAAGGGACCCAGTACTTC
NA,16,NA,TRBJ1-6,TRBV27,CASSIKFWGRDSPLHF,TGTGCCAGCAGCATCAAATTTTGGGGCAGGGATTCACCCCTCCACTTT
NA,17,NA,TRBJ1-5,TRBV4-2,CASSQDPTLSSNQPQHF,TGTGCCAGCAGCCAAGATCCCACCTTGAGTAGCAATCAGCCCCAGCATTTT
TRBD2,20,NA,TRBJ2-1,TRBV4-1,CASSQGLRRTSGGSYNEQFF,TGCGCCAGCAGCCAAGGCCTAAGACGGACTAGCGGGGGCTCCTACAATGAGCAGTTCTTC
NA,13,NA,TRBJ2-2,TRBV7-3,CASSPPGSGELFF,TGTGCCAGCAGCCCACCAGGGTCCGGGGAGCTGTTTTTT
NA,15,once,TRBJ2-1,TRBV7-9,CASIFRQDFDNEQFF,TGTGCCAGCATCTTCCGACAGGATTTTGACAATGAGCAGTTCTTC
NA,14,few,TRBJ2-7,TRBV5-4,CASSLTDAGGEQYF,TGTGCCAGCAGCCTGACGGACGCCGGGGGAGAGCAGTACTTC
TRBD1,13,NA,TRBJ1-2,TRBV19,CASIGGQFYGYTF,TGTGCCAGTATTGGGGGACAGTTCTATGGCTACACCTTC
NA,14,NA,TRBJ2-1,TRBV7-9,CASSLGTNYNEQFF,TGTGCCAGCAGCTTGGGTACTAACTACAATGAGCAGTTCTTC
TRBD2,14,NA,TRBJ2-1,TRBV6-5,CASKGGSSYNEQFF,TGTGCCAGCAAGGGCGGGAGTTCCTACAATGAGCAGTTCTTC
TRBD1,15,NA,TRBJ2-7,TRBV6-1,CASRETGTGGVEQYF,TGTGCCAGCAGGGAGACCGGGACAGGGGGCGTCGAGCAGTACTTC
NA,13,NA,TRBJ2-3,TRBV7-9,CASSWGAGDTQYF,TGTGCCAGCAGCTGGGGCGCTGGGGATACGCAGTATTTT
TRBD2,14,once,TRBJ2-1,TRBV27,CASSLMSGSNEQFF,TGTGCCAGCAGTTTAATGAGCGGGAGTAATGAGCAGTTCTTC
NA,16,NA,TRBJ1-1,TRBV4-1,CASSQEATRSNTEAFF,TGCGCCAGCAGCCAAGAGGCGACTCGCTCGAACACTGAAGCTTTCTTT
TRBD2,15,few,TRBJ2-3,TRBV7-3,CASSLGWGGGDTQYF,TGTGCCAGCAGCTTAGGGTGGGGGGGAGGAGATACGCAGTATTTT
TRBD2,16,NA,TRBJ2-3,TRBV7-9,CASSLVPSGGTDTQYF,TGTGCCAGCAGCTTAGTCCCTAGCGGGGGCACAGATACGCAGTATTTT
TRBD1,17,NA,TRBJ1-2,TRBV5-1,CASSLEVFDRGIPGYTF,TGCGCCAGCAGCTTGGAGGTATTCGACAGGGGAATTCCTGGCTACACCTTC
NA,16,once,TRBJ1-2,TRBV7-9,CASSSSELGWGPGYTF,TGTGCCAGCAGCTCGTCTGAACTGGGATGGGGCCCCGGCTACACCTTC
TRBD1,17,few,TRBJ2-3,TRBV19,CATKKDAGTGNGGTQYF,TGTGCCACCAAAAAGGACGCCGGGACAGGGAACGGGGGGACGCAGTATTTT
NA,14,NA,TRBJ2-7,TRBV10-3,CAISESGRQYEQYF,TGTGCCATCAGTGAGTCGGGGCGACAATACGAGCAGTACTTC
TRBD1,13,few,TRBJ1-2,TRBV27,CASSPGQGRGYTF,TGTGCCAGCAGTCCGGGACAGGGCCGAGGCTACACCTTC
TRBD1,15,NA,TRBJ2-7,TRBV19,CASSLAGQGWYEQYF,TGTGCCAGTAGTCTCGCGGGACAGGGGTGGTACGAGCAGTACTTC
NA,13,NA,TRBJ1-1,TRBV29-1,CSVERGSFTEAFF,TGCAGCGTTGAACGGGGTTCTTTCACTGAAGCTTTCTTT
NA,12,NA,TRBJ2-7,TRBV5-4,CASSLREDEQYF,TGTGCCAGCAGCCTCAGGGAAGACGAGCAGTACTTC
NA,14,NA,TRBJ2-2,TRBV9,CASSVDSVSGELFF,TGTGCCAGCAGCGTAGATTCCGTATCCGGGGAGCTGTTTTTT
NA,12,NA,TRBJ2-1,TRBV10-3,CAISDMAREQFF,TGTGCCATCAGTGATATGGCCAGAGAGCAGTTCTTC
NA,12,once,TRBJ2-7,TRBV5-4,CASSLRSSEQYF,TGTGCCAGCAGCTTGAGAAGTAGCGAGCAGTACTTC
NA,14,few,TRBJ1-1,TRBV6-6,CASSQRGGLTEAFF,TGTGCCAGCAGTCAAAGGGGTGGGTTAACTGAAGCTTTCTTT